This T cell receptor beta chain was identified in a study of T cell responses to AZD1222 COVID-19 vaccine. Study observations and caveats: Nearly half of spike-specific TCRs reportedly target variant regions that are unmutated in the B.1.351 and B.1.1.7 variants. Females made up more of the donors, who were largely white British, and clonal diversity may have come out too low.

The assay was immunoSEQ multiplex PCR, and TCRdb's table has in-frame clones only and misses some. The sample shows around 70,000 clones, roughly 87% of them seen only once. V lost 3 bases and J 0 bases, leaving 9 bases between the germline ends. The germline gives CDR1 SEHNR, CDR2 FQNEAQ (reference sequence). The CDR3 loop spans 14 amino acids. A word on this clone: What it binds is unknown.

This receptor was obtained from an adult who received the AZD1222 COVID-19 vaccine. J is TRBJ2-7 and V is TRBV7-9, with D unclear. The sample in question was peripheral blood, obtained 28 days after the second AZD1222 dose. CDR3 region: CASSFQLSSYEQYF. The CDR3 nucleotides read TGTGCCAGCAGCTTCCAGCTAAGCTCCTACGAGCAGTACTTC.